This T cell receptor beta chain was captured by sequencing in a study of CD8 T cells in Susac syndrome. General study points: It was acknowledged in the study that the number of individuals who were included in its TCR sequencing and HLA analysis was relatively small.

The RNA, about 0.45 to 1 ug, was put through reverse transcription using random hexamers. The CDR3 of TCR beta was amplified by immunoSEQ multiplex PCR across 54 Vbeta and 13 Jbeta. TCRdb re-called the immunoSEQ multiplex PCR reads with MiXCR, one entry per CDR3 protein. This sample has 150,000 to 200,000 distinct CDR3 sequences, with 92% found just once. A single count supports this clonotype. Antigen: not known. CD8+ and CD4+ blood T cells underwent TCR beta sequencing. Negative isolation was used for CD8+ and CD4+ T cells and FACS enrichment for TEMRA cells. This clonotype originated in a human donor in good health. Specimen: CD4+ T cells from PBMCs.

The CDR3 nucleotides are TGTGCCATCAGTGAGTCTACAGGGAAGGGGGGAACTGAAGCTTTCTTT. Amino acids: CAISESTGKGGTEAFF. The rearrangement joins TRBV10-3 to TRBJ1-1, with a possible D match to TRBD1 (6 bases). The germline gives CDR1 ENHRY, CDR2 SYGVKD. The CDR3 length is 16 residues. V was trimmed by 0 bases and J by 5 bases, leaving 16 bases between them.